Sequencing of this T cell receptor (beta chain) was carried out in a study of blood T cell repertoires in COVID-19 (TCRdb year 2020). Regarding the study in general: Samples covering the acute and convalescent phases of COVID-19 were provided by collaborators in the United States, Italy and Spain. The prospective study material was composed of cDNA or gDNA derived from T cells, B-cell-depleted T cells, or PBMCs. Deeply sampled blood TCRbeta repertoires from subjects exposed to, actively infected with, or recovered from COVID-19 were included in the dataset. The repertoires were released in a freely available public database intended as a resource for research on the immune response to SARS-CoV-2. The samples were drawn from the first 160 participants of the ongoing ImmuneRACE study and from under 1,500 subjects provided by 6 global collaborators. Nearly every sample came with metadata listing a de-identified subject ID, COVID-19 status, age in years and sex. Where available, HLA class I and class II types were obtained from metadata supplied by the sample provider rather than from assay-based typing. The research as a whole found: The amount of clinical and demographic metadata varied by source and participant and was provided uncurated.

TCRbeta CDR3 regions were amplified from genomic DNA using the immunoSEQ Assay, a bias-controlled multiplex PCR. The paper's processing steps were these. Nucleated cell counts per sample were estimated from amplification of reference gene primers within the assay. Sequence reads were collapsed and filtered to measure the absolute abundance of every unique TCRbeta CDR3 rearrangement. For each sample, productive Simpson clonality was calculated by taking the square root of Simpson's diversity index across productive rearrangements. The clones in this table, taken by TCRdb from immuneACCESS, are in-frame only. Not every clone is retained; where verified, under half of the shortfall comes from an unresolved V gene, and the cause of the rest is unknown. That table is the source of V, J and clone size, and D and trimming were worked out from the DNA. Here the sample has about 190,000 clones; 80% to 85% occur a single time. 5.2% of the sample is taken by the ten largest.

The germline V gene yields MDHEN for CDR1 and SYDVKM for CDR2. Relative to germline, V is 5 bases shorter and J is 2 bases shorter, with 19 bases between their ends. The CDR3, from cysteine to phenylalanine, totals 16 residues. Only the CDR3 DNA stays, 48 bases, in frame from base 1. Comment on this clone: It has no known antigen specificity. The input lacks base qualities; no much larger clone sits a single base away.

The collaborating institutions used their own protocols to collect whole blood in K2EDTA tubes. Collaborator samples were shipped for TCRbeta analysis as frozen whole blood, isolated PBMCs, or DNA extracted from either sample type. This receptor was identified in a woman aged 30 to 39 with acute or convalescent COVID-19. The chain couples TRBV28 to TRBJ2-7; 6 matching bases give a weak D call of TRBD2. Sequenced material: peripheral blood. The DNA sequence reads TGTGCCAGCAGTCCCCACCCACAGGAGGGAACCTACGAGCAGTACTTC. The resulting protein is CASSPHPQEGTYEQYF.